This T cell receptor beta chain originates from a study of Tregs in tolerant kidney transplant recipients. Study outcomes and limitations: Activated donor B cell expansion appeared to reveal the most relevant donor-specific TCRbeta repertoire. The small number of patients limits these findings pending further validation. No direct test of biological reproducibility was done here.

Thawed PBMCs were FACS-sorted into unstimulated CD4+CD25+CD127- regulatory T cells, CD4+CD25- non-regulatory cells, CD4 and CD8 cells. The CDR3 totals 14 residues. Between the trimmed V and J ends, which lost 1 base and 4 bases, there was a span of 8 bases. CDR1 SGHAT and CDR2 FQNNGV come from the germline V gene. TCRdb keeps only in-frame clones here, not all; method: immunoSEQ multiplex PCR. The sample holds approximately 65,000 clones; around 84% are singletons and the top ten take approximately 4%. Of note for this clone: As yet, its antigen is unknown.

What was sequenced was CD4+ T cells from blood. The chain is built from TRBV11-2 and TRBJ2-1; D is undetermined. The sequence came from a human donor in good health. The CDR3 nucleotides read TGTGCCAGCAGCTTAGTACTAACGTACAATGAGCAGTTCTTC. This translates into CASSLVLTYNEQFF.